This entry concerns a single TCR beta chain. Its target is not known. The sample belongs to a study of shared clonotypes between healthy human individuals. Study-level background: The study drew on two women and a few men aged 18 to 49 as donors. Broader study findings: Incomplete sequencing of sorted subsets was indicated by rarefaction despite large depth.

Trimming removed 6 bases from V and 6 bases from J, with 20 bases in between. The CDR3 has 16 amino acids. CDR1 is MDHEN, CDR2 SYDVKM, per germline. The authors split each subset's genomic DNA evenly across several immunoSEQ plates. This table comes from immunoSEQ multiplex PCR, and its TCRdb copy is limited to in-frame clones, with some not included. Of roughly 2.1 million clones in the sample, more than 85% are singletons; the top ten hold about 1.8%. In the naive CD8 group, cells lacked CD45RO and were positively selected for CCR7, so terminally differentiated effector memory CD45RA+ cells were left out. Each donor was a Caucasian adult residing in Nashville, Tennessee.

The source of this sequence is a man in his late teens or twenties in good health. Some clones in this sample may be carry-over from other donors' samples. Sequencing was performed on naive CD8+ T cells from PBMCs. The genes are TRBV28 and TRBJ1-4; D not resolved. CDR3 bases: TGTGCCAGCAGCCTATTCCGGGAGGGAGCGGATGAAAAACTGTTTTTT. This codes for CASSLFREGADEKLFF. Full variable domain (outside the CDR3, taken from reference TRBV28 and TRBJ1-4): DVKVTQSSRYLVKRTGEKVFLECVQDMDHENMFWYRQDPGLGLRLIYFSYDVKMKEKGDIPEGYSVSREKKERFSLILESASTNQTSMYLCASSLFREGADEKLFFGSGTQLSVL.